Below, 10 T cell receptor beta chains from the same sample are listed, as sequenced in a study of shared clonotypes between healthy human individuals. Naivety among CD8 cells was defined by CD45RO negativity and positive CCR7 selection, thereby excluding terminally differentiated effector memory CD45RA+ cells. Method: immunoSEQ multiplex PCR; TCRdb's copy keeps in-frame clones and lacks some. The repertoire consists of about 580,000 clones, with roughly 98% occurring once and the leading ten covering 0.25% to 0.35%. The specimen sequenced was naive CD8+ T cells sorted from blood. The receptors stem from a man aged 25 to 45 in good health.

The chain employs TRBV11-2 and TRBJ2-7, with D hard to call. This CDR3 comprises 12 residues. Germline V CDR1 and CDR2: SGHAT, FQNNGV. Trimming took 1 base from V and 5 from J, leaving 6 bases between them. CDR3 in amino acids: CASSLVKNEQYF. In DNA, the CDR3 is TGTGCCAGCAGCTTAGTGAAGAACGAGCAGTACTTC.

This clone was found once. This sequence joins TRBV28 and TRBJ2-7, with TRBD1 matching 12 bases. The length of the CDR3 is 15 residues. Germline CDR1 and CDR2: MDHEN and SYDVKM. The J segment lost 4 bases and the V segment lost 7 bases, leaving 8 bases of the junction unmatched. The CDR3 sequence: CASIDRDRGQYEQYF. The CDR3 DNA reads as TGTGCCAGCATCGACCGGGACAGGGGGCAATACGAGCAGTACTTC.

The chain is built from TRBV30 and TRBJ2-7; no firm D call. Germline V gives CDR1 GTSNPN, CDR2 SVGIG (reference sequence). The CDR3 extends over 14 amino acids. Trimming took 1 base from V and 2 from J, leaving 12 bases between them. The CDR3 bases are TGTGCCTGGAGTGCCGGGTCTGGGACCTACGAGCAGTACTTC. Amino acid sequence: CAWSAGSGTYEQYF. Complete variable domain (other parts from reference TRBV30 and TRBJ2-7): SQTIHQWPATLVQPVGSPLSLECTVEGTSNPNLYWYRQAAGRGLQLLFYSVGIGQISSEVPQNLSASRPQDRQFILSSKKLLLSDSGFYLCAWSAGSGTYEQYFGPGTRLTVT.

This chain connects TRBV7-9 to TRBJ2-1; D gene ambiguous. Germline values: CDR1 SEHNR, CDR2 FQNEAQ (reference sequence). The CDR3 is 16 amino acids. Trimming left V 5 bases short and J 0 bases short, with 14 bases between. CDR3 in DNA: TGTGCCAGCAGCGACCTGGTAGTGAGCTCCTACAATGAGCAGTTCTTC. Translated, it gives CASSDLVVSSYNEQFF.

The CDR3 protein is CASSVGGGGRNEQFF. The CDR3 nucleotides read TGTGCCAGCAGCGTAGGGGGCGGAGGAAGGAATGAGCAGTTCTTC. This chain uses TRBV9 with TRBJ2-1; D assignment may be TRBD1 or TRBD2 (5 bases each). Trimming pared 0 bases from V and 7 bases from J, leaving 14 bases between. The CDR3 runs to 15 residues. The germline gives CDR1 SGDLS, CDR2 YYNGEE.

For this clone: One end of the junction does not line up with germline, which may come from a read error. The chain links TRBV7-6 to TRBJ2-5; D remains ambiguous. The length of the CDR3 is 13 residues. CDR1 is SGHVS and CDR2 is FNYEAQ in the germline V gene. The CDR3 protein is CASSLAVGETQYF. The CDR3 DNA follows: TGTGCCAGCAGTTTAGCTGTGGGGGAGACCCAGTACTTC.

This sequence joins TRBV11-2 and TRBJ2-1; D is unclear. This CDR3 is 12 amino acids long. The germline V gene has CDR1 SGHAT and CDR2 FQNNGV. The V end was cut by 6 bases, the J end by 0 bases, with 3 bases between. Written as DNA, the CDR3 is TGTGCCAGCAGGGGCTCCTACAATGAGCAGTTCTTC. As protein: CASRGSYNEQFF.

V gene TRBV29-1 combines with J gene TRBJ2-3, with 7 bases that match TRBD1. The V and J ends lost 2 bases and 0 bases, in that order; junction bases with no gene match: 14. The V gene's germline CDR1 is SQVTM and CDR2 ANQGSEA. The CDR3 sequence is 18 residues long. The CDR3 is CSVEYGTADNTSTDTQYF. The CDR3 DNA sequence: TGCAGCGTTGAATACGGGACAGCAGATAATACTAGCACAGATACGCAGTATTTT.

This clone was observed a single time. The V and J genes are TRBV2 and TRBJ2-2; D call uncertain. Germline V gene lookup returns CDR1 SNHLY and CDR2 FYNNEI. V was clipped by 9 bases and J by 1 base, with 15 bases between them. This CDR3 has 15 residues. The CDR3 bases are TGTGCCAGTACATTGTGGGTGATGAACACCGGGGAGCTGTTTTTT. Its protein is CASTLWVMNTGELFF.

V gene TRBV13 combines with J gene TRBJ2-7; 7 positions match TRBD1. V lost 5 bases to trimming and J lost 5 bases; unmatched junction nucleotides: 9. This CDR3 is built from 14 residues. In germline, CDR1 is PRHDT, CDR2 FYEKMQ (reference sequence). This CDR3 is CASSARVGGNEQYF. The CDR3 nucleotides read TGTGCCAGCAGCGCCCGGGTAGGGGGCAACGAGCAGTACTTC.